This is a list of T cell receptor beta chains from one sample in a study of OX40 agonist ivuxolimab in advanced cancers. Only in-frame clones appear in the TCRdb table, and some are missing; sequencing was by immunoSEQ multiplex PCR. Of 75,000 or so clones listed, 84% were seen once; the top ten hold roughly 25%. This specimen was CD4+ or CD8+ T cells sorted from blood, taken in a trial of the OX40 agonist ivuxolimab. These receptors all stem from an adult with an advanced solid tumor such as melanoma, head and neck, liver or kidney cancer. The CDR3 runs from the conserved cysteine through the conserved F or W. Fields, in order: D gene, clone size, J gene, V gene, CDR3 DNA, CDR3 protein. D genes are given only for firm matches. Rows may omit the clone size; those that give it use once, few, many or a size class.

>TRBD1|-|TRBJ1-1|TRBV14
TGTGCCAGCAAAACAGGGGTGGCCACTGAAGCTTTCTTT
CASKTGVATEAFF
>TRBD2|-|TRBJ2-1|TRBV19
TGTGCCAGTAGCAGGACTAGCGGTGTGGCTAGGGATGAGCAGTTCTTC
CASSRTSGVARDEQFF
>-|-|TRBJ1-2|TRBV5-8
TGTGCCAGCAGCTTAATAGGCTACACCTTC
CASSLIGYTF
>-|once|TRBJ1-5|TRBV7-2
TGTGCCAGCAGCTCCGGGAGGCAACCCCAGCATTTT
CASSSGRQPQHF
>TRBD1|-|TRBJ2-6|TRBV10-3
TGTGCCATCAGTTCCGGGACAGGGCTCTCTGGGGCCAACGTCCTGACTTTC
CAISSGTGLSGANVLTF
>-|-|TRBJ1-2|TRBV9
TGTGCCAGCAGCCCCCTCCGGAGCTATGGCTACACCTTC
CASSPLRSYGYTF
>-|many|TRBJ1-1|TRBV9
TGTGCCAGCAGCGTTACTACAGGGACAAACCATGAAGCTTTCTTT
CASSVTTGTNHEAFF
>-|few|TRBJ1-1|TRBV5-1
TGCGCCAGCAGCTTGAACGGGGATGGGAACACTGAAGCTTTCTTT
CASSLNGDGNTEAFF
>-|-|TRBJ2-2|TRBV18
TGTGCCAGCTCACCACCGTTCGACACCGGGGAGCTGTTTTTT
CASSPPFDTGELFF
>-|-|TRBJ1-2|TRBV19
TGTGCCAGTCAAACTCGAGGGTCTGCTAACTATGGCTACACCTTC
CASQTRGSANYGYTF
>-|-|TRBJ1-3|TRBV9
TGTGCCAGCAGCGTAGAACCTGCAACTGGAAACACCATATATTTT
CASSVEPATGNTIYF
>TRBD1|-|TRBJ2-2|TRBV2
TGTGCCAGCAGTTTCAGGGACAGGGGTACCGGGGAGCTGTTTTTT
CASSFRDRGTGELFF
>-|-|TRBJ2-5|TRBV2
TGTGCCAGCAGTGTACCCCTAGGGACCCAGTACTTC
CASSVPLGTQYF
>-|few|TRBJ1-2|TRBV6-1
TGTGCCACCGGGGACGGGAGGTATGGCTACACCTTC
CATGDGRYGYTF
>TRBD2|-|TRBJ2-3|TRBV28
TGTGCCAGCAGTTTCCGGACTAGCGGGGGGGTAGCGCAGTATTTT
CASSFRTSGGVAQYF
>-|-|TRBJ1-2|TRBV5-1
TGCGCCAGCAGCTTAGGGCTGGATGGCTACACCTTC
CASSLGLDGYTF
>-|-|TRBJ1-5|TRBV6-5
TGTGCCAGCAGTGGCCGGGCCCCCAATCAGCCCCAGCATTTT
CASSGRAPNQPQHF
>TRBD1|-|TRBJ2-7|TRBV4-2
TGTGCCAGCTCTGGGACAGGGAGCTCCTACGAGCAGTACTTC
CASSGTGSSYEQYF
>TRBD1|-|TRBJ1-1|TRBV19
TGTGCCAGCAAACTTCAGGGGGCGAGCACTGAAGCTTTCTTT
CASKLQGASTEAFF
>-|-|TRBJ1-4|TRBV18
TGTGCCAGCTCACCAATGACGGCAACTAATGAAAAACTGTTTTTT
CASSPMTATNEKLFF
>-|-|TRBJ1-2|TRBV7-9
TGTGCCAGCAGCTTCCTCGGTGGCTACACCTTC
CASSFLGGYTF
>TRBD2|-|TRBJ2-2|TRBV19
TGTGCCAGTAGTATAGAGATCCTAGCGGGGGTTAACACCGGGGAGCTGTTTTTT
CASSIEILAGVNTGELFF
>TRBD2|-|TRBJ2-3|TRBV7-8
TGTGCCAGCAGCTATAAACGAGGACTAGCGGTTCTCGACGCAGATACGCAGTATTTT
CASSYKRGLAVLDADTQYF
>-|few|TRBJ2-7|TRBV19
TGTGCCAGCCAACCGGAGCCTAGCTCCTACGAGCAGTACTTC
CASQPEPSSYEQYF
>TRBD2|-|TRBJ2-1|TRBV7-9
TGTGCCAGCAGCTTAGCGCTAAGCGGGGCATACAATGAGCAGTTCTTC
CASSLALSGAYNEQFF
>-|-|TRBJ1-1|TRBV4-3
TGCGCCAGCAGCCAAGTCATGGGGCAGGGGAACACTGAAGCTTTCTTT
CASSQVMGQGNTEAFF
>TRBD1|-|TRBJ2-2|TRBV6-1
TGTGCCAGCAGCGAACGGCAGGGGGCGGTCGGGGAGCTGTTTTTT
CASSERQGAVGELFF
>-|-|TRBJ2-5|TRBV5-1
TGCGCCAGCAGCTTGGACAATCAGGAGACCCAGTACTTC
CASSLDNQETQYF
>-|-|TRBJ2-7|TRBV5-5
TGTGCCAGCAGCTCGACCTACGAGCAGTACTTC
CASSSTYEQYF
>TRBD1|-|TRBJ2-1|TRBV19
TGTGCCAGTAGTATAATAGCTAGGGACAGTCACAATGAGCAGTTCTTC
CASSIIARDSHNEQFF
>TRBD2|-|TRBJ2-1|TRBV5-4
TGTGCCAGCAGCTTGTATGTTGCGGGGGGGACCTACAATGAGCAGTTCTTC
CASSLYVAGGTYNEQFF
>TRBD1|-|TRBJ1-1|TRBV19
TGTGCCAGTAGTCTCCACCCGCGACAGGGGCGCACTGAAGCTTTCTTT
CASSLHPRQGRTEAFF
>-|-|TRBJ2-5|TRBV5-1
TGCGCCAGCAGCATGGACAGAGAAGAGACCCAGTACTTC
CASSMDREETQYF
>TRBD1|-|TRBJ2-5|TRBV4-1
TGCGCCAGCAGCCAAGATGCAAATCGGGACAGGGGGGAGACCCAGTACTTC
CASSQDANRDRGETQYF
>-|-|TRBJ2-2|TRBV7-2
TGTGCCAGCAGCCTTGGGACCCGCGGCGGGGAGCTGTTTTTT
CASSLGTRGGELFF
>-|-|TRBJ1-1|TRBV6-6
TGTGCCAGTTCAAGGGGAGGGCTGAACACTGAAGCTTTCTTT
CASSRGGLNTEAFF
>TRBD1|-|TRBJ2-3|TRBV5-4
TGTGCCAGCAGCTTTCTGGGACAGGGGGCAGATACGCAGTATTTT
CASSFLGQGADTQYF
>-|-|TRBJ2-3|TRBV30
TGTGCCTGGAGTGTAAGGGGCAGGGGTGAAGATACGCAGTATTTT
CAWSVRGRGEDTQYF
>TRBD2|-|TRBJ2-5|TRBV19
TGTGCCAGTAGTCCCTGGACTAGCGGGAGGTGGCAAGAGACCCAGTACTTC
CASSPWTSGRWQETQYF
>-|-|TRBJ2-7|TRBV5-5
TGTGCCAGCAGCTTGGATAGACAGCTCTACGAGCAGTACTTC
CASSLDRQLYEQYF
>-|-|TRBJ2-2|TRBV30
TGTGCCTGGAGTGTAACCGCTAGTTATACCGGGGAGCTGTTTTTT
CAWSVTASYTGELFF
>-|once|TRBJ2-6|TRBV6-5
TGTGCCAGCAGGGCAAGAAGCTCTGGGGCCAACGTCCTGACTTTC
CASRARSSGANVLTF
>-|-|TRBJ1-5|TRBV28
TGTGCCAGCAGTTTGCTTAGCAATCAGCCCCAGCATTTT
CASSLLSNQPQHF
>-|once|TRBJ2-2|TRBV10-1
TGCGCCAGCAGTTCACAGAGCACCGGGGAGCTGTTTTTT
CASSSQSTGELFF
>TRBD2|-|TRBJ2-3|TRBV18
TGTGCCAGCTCACCAGGCGGGGACTACACAGATACGCAGTATTTT
CASSPGGDYTDTQYF
>-|-|TRBJ1-5|TRBV2
TGTGCCAGCAGTTCCCAGGGACCTCTAAATCAGCCCCAGCATTTT
CASSSQGPLNQPQHF
>-|-|TRBJ2-7|TRBV6-1
TGTGCCAGCAGTCCCCGCTTTGGGCTAGGGTACGAGCAGTACTTC
CASSPRFGLGYEQYF
>TRBD2|-|TRBJ2-3|TRBV11-3
TGTGCCAGCAGCTTAACTAGCGGGATCTCGGATACGCAGTATTTT
CASSLTSGISDTQYF
>-|-|TRBJ1-4|TRBV7-9
TGTGCCAGCAGCCCACAAACAGGGAATGAAAAACTGTTTTTT
CASSPQTGNEKLFF
>TRBD2|once|TRBJ2-7|TRBV29-1
TGCAGCGTTGAGATGTTACTAGCGGGATTGGACTACGAGCAGTACTTC
CSVEMLLAGLDYEQYF
>TRBD1|-|TRBJ2-4|TRBV7-2
TGTGCCAGCAGCATGGACAGGAAAAACATTCAGTACTTC
CASSMDRKNIQYF
>-|few|TRBJ1-1|TRBV29-1
TGCAGCGTACAGGGTTGGGGGACTGAAGCTTTCTTT
CSVQGWGTEAFF
>-|few|TRBJ1-4|TRBV5-1
TGCGCCAGCAGCTCGGGGACGGCCCAGAATGAAAAACTGTTTTTT
CASSSGTAQNEKLFF
>TRBD1|-|TRBJ1-1|TRBV27
TGTGCCAGCAGTGCGGGGACAGGGTGGGTCGAGAACACTGAAGCTTTCTTT
CASSAGTGWVENTEAFF
>-|-|TRBJ2-3|TRBV9
TGTGCCAGCAGCGTACAAGATACGCAGTATTTT
CASSVQDTQYF
>TRBD2|once|TRBJ2-1|TRBV7-7
TGTGCCAGCAGCCTAGCGGGAAGCAGAAATGAGCAGTTCTTC
CASSLAGSRNEQFF
>-|-|TRBJ2-7|TRBV25-1
TGTGCCAGCAGTAAGGGCTGGGTCCCCTCCTACGAGCAGTACTTC
CASSKGWVPSYEQYF